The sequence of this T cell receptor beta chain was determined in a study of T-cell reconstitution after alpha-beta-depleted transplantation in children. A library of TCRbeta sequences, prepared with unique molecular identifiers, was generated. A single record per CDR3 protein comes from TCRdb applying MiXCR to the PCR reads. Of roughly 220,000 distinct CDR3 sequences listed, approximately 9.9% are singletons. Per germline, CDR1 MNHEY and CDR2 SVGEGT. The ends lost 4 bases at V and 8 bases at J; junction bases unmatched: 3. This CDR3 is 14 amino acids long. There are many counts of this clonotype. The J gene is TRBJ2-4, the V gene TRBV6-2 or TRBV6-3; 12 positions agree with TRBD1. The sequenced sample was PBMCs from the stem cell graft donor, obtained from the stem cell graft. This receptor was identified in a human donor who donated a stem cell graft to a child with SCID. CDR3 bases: TGTGCCAGCAGTTTGGGACAGGGGGCAGACATTCAGTACTTC. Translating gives CASSLGQGADIQYF.